Shown below are 9 T cell receptor beta chains from a single sample sequenced in a study of shared clonotypes between healthy human individuals. Measured with immunoSEQ multiplex PCR; TCRdb has only the in-frame clones, and not every one. The sample has hundreds of thousands of clones; roughly 79% are singletons. Material for sequencing was PBMCs. Receptors originate from a woman aged 40 to 49 in good health. Some clones in this sample may be carry-over from other donors' samples.

This clone was counted ten times or more. V usage is TRBV6-1 and J usage is TRBJ2-5; D uncertain. Germline CDR1 MNHNS, CDR2 SASEGT. The CDR3 runs 13 residues. Trimming removed 2 bases at V and 5 bases at J, with 9 bases between. The CDR3 here is CASSERVRETQYF. The CDR3 DNA reads as TGTGCCAGCAGTGAAAGGGTCAGGGAGACCCAGTACTTC.

The rearrangement links TRBV7-2 to TRBJ2-7, with 7 bases matching TRBD1. This CDR3 has 14 residues. Germline lookup yields CDR1 SGHTA and CDR2 FQGNSA. With V trimmed by 4 bases and J by 0 bases, 3 bases remained unmatched. DNA of the CDR3: TGTGCCAGCAGCTACGGGACAGCCTCCTACGAGCAGTACTTC. Residues: CASSYGTASYEQYF. Full variable domain (outside the CDR3, taken from reference TRBV7-2 and TRBJ2-7): GAGVSQSPSNKVTEKGKDVELRCDPISGHTALYWYRQSLGQGLEFLIYFQGNSAPDKSGLPSDRFSAERTGGSVSTLTIQRTQQEDSAVYLCASSYGTASYEQYFGPGTRLTVT.

V is TRBV28 and J is TRBJ1-5, with D perhaps TRBD1 (5 bases). This CDR3 spans 13 amino acids. Germline V gene sequence: CDR1 MDHEN, CDR2 SYDVKM. The V end was cut by 4 bases, the J end by 5 bases, with 9 bases between. The CDR3 sequence: CASSSGFHQPQHF. The CDR3 region has the DNA TGTGCCAGCAGTTCAGGGTTCCATCAGCCCCAGCATTTT.

The chain couples TRBV7-3 to TRBJ2-3, with 9 positions matching TRBD2. The V gene end was trimmed by 5 bases and the J gene end by 6 bases; junction bases not matched to a gene: 15. CDR1 and CDR2 (germline): SGHTA, FQGTGA. The CDR3 length is 17 residues. This chain's CDR3 is CASSRYRAAGGLDTQYF. DNA of the CDR3: TGTGCCAGCAGCCGTTATAGGGCGGCGGGAGGGCTCGATACGCAGTATTTT.

This chain connects TRBV18 to TRBJ2-5; 7 nucleotides agree with TRBD1. V shed 6 bases and J 5 bases; nucleotides not matched to a gene: 12. Germline V gene data show CDR1 as KGHSH and CDR2 as LQKENI. The CDR3 is 15 residues long. The CDR3 spells CASSSRGRTEETQYF. The CDR3 nucleotides are TGTGCCAGCTCTTCAAGGGGGCGCACGGAGGAGACCCAGTACTTC.

This clone turned up a few times. The chain uses TRBV10-3 and TRBJ1-1, with a weak D call TRBD1 (6 bases). The CDR3 is made up of 13 amino acids. V lost 8 bases to trimming and J lost 1 base, with 11 bases between them. Germline V gene data show CDR1 as ENHRY and CDR2 as SYGVKD. The CDR3 protein is CAIGTTGNTEAFF. As DNA, the CDR3 is TGTGCCATCGGCACGACAGGGAACACTGAAGCTTTCTTT.

The genes are TRBV7-3 and TRBJ2-3; 15 bases are a match to TRBD2. The CDR3 is 16 residues long. Trimming took 6 bases from V and 5 from J; bases not matched to a gene: 6. Germline CDR1 and CDR2: SGHTA and FQGTGA. CDR3 in DNA: TGTGCCAGCAGGCCTCCGGGACTAGCGGGAGGAGATACGCAGTATTTT. Protein: CASRPPGLAGGDTQYF.

About this clone: This may be a read error, as it is one base from a much larger clone. The rearrangement uses TRBV4-2 and TRBJ2-3; D call uncertain. Trimming cost V 1 base and J 3 bases, with 8 bases left between them. The CDR3 is made up of 14 amino acids. In germline, CDR1 is LGHNA, CDR2 YNFKEQ. The CDR3 DNA is TGTGCCAGCAGCCAAGGACGGAGAACAGATACGCAGTATTTT. Translated, it gives CASSQGRRTDTQYF.

This clone was detected only once. V usage is TRBV6-5 and J usage is TRBJ2-7; the match to TRBD2 covers 10 bases. J lost 5 bases, V lost 5 bases, and 9 bases had no gene match. Germline-derived CDR1 and CDR2 are MNHEY and SVGAGI. The CDR3 totals 15 residues. The CDR3, as DNA: TGTGCCAGCAGTCAATCTAGCGGGAGTATCAACGAGCAGTACTTC. This translates into CASSQSSGSINEQYF.